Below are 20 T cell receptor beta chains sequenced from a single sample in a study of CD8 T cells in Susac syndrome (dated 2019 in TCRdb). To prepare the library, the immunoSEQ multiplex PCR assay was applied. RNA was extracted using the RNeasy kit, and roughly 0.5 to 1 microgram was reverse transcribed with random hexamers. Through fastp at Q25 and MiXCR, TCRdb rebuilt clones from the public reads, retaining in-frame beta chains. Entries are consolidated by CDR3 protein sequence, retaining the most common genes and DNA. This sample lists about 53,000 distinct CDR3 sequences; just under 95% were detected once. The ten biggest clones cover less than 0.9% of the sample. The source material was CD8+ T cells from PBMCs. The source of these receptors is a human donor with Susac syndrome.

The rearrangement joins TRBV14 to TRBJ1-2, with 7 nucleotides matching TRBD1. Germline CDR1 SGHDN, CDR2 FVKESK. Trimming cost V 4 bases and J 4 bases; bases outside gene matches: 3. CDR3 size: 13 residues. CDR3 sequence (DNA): TGTGCCAGCAGCCCGGGACAGACCTATGGCTACACCTTC. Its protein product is CASSPGQTYGYTF.

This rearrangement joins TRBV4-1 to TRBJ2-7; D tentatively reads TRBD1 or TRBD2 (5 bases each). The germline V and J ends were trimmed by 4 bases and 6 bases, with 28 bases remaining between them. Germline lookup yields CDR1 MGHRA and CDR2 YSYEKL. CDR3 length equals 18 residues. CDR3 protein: CASSLQGISALAGGEQYF. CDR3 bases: TGCGCCAGCAGCCTGCAGGGAATCTCAGCCCTCGCGGGTGGCGAGCAGTACTTC.

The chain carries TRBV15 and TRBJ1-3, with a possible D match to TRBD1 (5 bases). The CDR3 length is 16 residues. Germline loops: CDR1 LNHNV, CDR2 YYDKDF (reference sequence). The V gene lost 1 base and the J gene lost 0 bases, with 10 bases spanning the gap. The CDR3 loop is CATSRAPTVSGNTIYF. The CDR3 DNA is TGTGCCACCAGCAGAGCGCCGACAGTCTCTGGAAACACCATATATTTT.

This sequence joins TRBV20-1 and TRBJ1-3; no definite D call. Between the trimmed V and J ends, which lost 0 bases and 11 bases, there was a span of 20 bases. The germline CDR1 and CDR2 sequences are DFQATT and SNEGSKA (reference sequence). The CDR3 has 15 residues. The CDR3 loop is CSARDPTASGYAIYF. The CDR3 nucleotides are TGCAGTGCTAGAGATCCCACCGCCTCCGGTTACGCCATATATTTT.

The CDR3 here is CATSRDLRGGGDNEQFF. The CDR3 nucleotides are TGTGCCACCAGCAGAGATCTCAGGGGTGGGGGGGACAATGAGCAGTTCTTC. V usage is TRBV15 and J usage is TRBJ2-1, with D perhaps matching TRBD2 (7 bases). V lost 0 bases and J lost 5, with 17 bases in between. The length of the CDR3 is 17 residues. From germline, CDR1 is LNHNV and CDR2 YYDKDF (reference sequence).

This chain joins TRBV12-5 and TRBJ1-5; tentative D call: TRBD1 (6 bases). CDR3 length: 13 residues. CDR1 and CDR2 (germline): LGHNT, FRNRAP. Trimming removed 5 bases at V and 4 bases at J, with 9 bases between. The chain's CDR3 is CASGLTGNQPQHF. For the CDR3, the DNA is TGTGCTAGTGGTCTAACAGGGAATCAGCCCCAGCATTTT. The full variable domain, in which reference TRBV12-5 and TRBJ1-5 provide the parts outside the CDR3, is DARVTQTPRHKVTEMGQEVTMRCQPILGHNTVFWYRQTMMQGLELLAYFRNRAPLDDSGMPKDRFSAEMPDATLATLKIQPSEPRDSAVYFCASGLTGNQPQHFGDGTRLSIL.

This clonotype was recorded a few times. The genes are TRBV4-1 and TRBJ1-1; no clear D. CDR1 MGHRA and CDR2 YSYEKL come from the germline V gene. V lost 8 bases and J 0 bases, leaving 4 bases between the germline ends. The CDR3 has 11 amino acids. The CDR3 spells CASQMNTEAFF. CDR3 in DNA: TGCGCCAGCCAGATGAACACTGAAGCTTTCTTT.

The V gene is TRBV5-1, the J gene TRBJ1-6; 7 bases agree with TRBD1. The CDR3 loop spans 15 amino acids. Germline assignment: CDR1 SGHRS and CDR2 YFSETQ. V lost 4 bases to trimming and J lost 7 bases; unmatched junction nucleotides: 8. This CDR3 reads CASSPRQGENSPLHF. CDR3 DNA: TGCGCCAGCAGCCCCAGACAGGGCGAGAATTCACCCCTCCACTTT.

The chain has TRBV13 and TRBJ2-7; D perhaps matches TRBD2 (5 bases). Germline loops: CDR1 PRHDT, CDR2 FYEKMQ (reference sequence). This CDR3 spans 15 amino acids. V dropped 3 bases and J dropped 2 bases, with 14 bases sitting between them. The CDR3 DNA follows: TGTGCCAGCAGCTTCCAGTCCGGGGAGACCTACGAGCAGTACTTC. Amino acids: CASSFQSGETYEQYF.

The CDR3 region is CASSYNRQVNEVYEQYF. CDR3 coding DNA: TGTGCCAGCAGTTACAATCGACAGGTTAACGAGGTGTACGAGCAGTACTTC. The rearrangement uses TRBV6-2 or TRBV6-3 and TRBJ2-7, with D possibly TRBD1 on 6 matching bases. V was pared by 2 bases and J by 4 bases, with 21 bases between. This CDR3 has 17 residues. Germline V lookup: CDR1 MNHEY, CDR2 SVGEGT.

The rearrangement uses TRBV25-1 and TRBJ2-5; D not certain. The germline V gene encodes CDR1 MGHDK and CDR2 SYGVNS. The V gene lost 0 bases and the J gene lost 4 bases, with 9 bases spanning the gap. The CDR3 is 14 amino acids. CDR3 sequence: CASSEYKYGETQYF. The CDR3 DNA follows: TGTGCCAGCAGTGAATACAAATACGGAGAGACCCAGTACTTC.

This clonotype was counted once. The CDR3 DNA reads as TGTGCCACCAGCAGAGATCGCATCCATCAGCCCCAGCATTTT. This sequence encodes CATSRDRIHQPQHF. The rearrangement links TRBV15 to TRBJ1-5; no clear D gene. V lost 0 bases and J lost 5, with 8 bases in between. The CDR3 sequence is 14 residues long. Germline CDR1 and CDR2: LNHNV and YYDKDF (reference sequence).

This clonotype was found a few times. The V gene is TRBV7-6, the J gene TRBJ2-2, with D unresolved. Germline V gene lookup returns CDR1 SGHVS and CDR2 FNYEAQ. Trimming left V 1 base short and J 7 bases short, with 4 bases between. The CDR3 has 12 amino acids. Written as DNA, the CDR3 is TGTGCCAGCAGCTTAGTGCTCGGGGAGCTGTTTTTT. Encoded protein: CASSLVLGELFF.

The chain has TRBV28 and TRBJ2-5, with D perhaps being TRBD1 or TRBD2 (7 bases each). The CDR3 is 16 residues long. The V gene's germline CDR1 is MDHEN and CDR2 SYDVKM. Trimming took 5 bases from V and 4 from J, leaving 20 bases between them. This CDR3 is CASSGTDRDYPETQYF. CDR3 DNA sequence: TGTGCCAGCAGTGGAACCGACAGGGACTACCCAGAGACCCAGTACTTC. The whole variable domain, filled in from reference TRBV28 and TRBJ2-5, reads DVKVTQSSRYLVKRTGEKVFLECVQDMDHENMFWYRQDPGLGLRLIYFSYDVKMKEKGDIPEGYSVSREKKERFSLILESASTNQTSMYLCASSGTDRDYPETQYFGPGTRLLVL.

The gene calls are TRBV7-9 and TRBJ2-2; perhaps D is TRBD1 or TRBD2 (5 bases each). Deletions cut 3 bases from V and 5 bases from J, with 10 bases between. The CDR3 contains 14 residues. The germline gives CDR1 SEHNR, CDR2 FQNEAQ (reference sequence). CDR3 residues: CASSLGVATGELFF. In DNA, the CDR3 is TGTGCCAGCAGCTTGGGGGTCGCTACCGGGGAGCTGTTTTTT.

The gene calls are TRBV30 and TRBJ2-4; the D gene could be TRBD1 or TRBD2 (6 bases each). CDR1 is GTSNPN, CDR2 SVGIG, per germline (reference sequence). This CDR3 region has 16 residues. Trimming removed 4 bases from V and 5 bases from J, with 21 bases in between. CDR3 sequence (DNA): TGTGCCTGGACGGTGGGGGTCGGGGGCCAAGAAAACATTCAGTACTTC. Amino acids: CAWTVGVGGQENIQYF.

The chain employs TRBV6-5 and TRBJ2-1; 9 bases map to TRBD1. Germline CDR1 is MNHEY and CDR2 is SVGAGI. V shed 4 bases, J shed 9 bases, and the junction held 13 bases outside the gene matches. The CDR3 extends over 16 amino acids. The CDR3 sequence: CASSSPVGQGLVEQFF. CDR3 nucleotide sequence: TGTGCCAGCAGTTCCCCGGTCGGACAGGGGCTGGTTGAGCAGTTCTTC.

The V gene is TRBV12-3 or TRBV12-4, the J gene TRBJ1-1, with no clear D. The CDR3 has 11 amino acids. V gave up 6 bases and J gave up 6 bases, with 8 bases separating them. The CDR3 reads CASRHGAEAFF. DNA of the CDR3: TGTGCCAGCAGGCACGGTGCTGAAGCTTTCTTT.

The CDR3 DNA follows: TGTGCCAGCAGCCCAGGACAGGTGAACACTGAAGCTTTCTTT. It encodes CASSPGQVNTEAFF. This chain joins TRBV3-1 and TRBJ1-1, with TRBD1 matching over 7 bases. CDR3 length equals 14 residues. V shed 4 bases, J shed 0 bases, and the junction held 2 bases outside the gene matches. Germline V lookup: CDR1 LGHDT, CDR2 YNNKEL (reference sequence).

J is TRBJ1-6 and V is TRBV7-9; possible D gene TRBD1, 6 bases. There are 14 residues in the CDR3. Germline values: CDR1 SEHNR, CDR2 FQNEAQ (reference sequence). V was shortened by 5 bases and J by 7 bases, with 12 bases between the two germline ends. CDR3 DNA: TGTGCCAGCAGCGCGGACAGAGGGAATTCACCCCTCCACTTT. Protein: CASSADRGNSPLHF.